These 9 T cell receptor beta chains share one sample of origin, sequenced in a study of blood T cell repertoires in COVID-19. TCRdb keeps only in-frame clones here, not all; method: immunoSEQ multiplex PCR. The table lists roughly 100,000 clones, roughly 87% of them singletons, with 6.2% in the top ten. Material for sequencing was peripheral blood. These receptors all come from a human donor in a cohort sampled during active COVID-19.

The V and J genes are TRBV29-1 and TRBJ1-4; D possibly corresponds to TRBD1 (6 bases). This CDR3 region has 14 residues. The V gene lost 5 bases and the J gene lost 8 bases, with 18 bases spanning the gap. Per the germline V gene, CDR1 is SQVTM and CDR2 is ANQGSEA. CDR3 nucleotide sequence: TGCAGCGTTTCCCCCGCGGGGGGCAGAGAAAAACTGTTTTTT. Residues: CSVSPAGGREKLFF.

This sequence joins TRBV27 and TRBJ1-6; D is ambiguous. Germline V CDR1 and CDR2: MNHEY, SMNVEV (reference sequence). This CDR3 contains 16 residues. V shed 5 bases and J shed 4 bases, with 15 bases lying between them. The CDR3 sequence: CASSPHRRGYNSPLHF. The CDR3 region has the DNA TGTGCCAGCAGTCCCCACAGACGGGGATATAATTCACCCCTCCACTTT.

The V and J genes are TRBV2 and TRBJ2-1, with TRBD1 matching 7 bases. V dropped 11 bases and J dropped 4; count of bases not matched to a gene: 8. The CDR3 is 13 amino acids. CDR1 and CDR2 from the germline V gene are SNHLY and FYNNEI. The DNA for the CDR3 is TGTGCCGCCTCCGGGACAGATTACAATGAGCAGTTCTTC. Translating it yields CAASGTDYNEQFF.

The V gene is TRBV9, the J gene TRBJ1-2; 9 positions match TRBD1. V trimming: 4 bases; J trimming: 0 bases; junction bases outside the gene matches: 13. The CDR3 consists of 18 residues. Germline-derived CDR1 and CDR2 are SGDLS and YYNGEE. CDR3 DNA: TGTGCCAGCAGCCGGGGCCGTACAGGGGGCGCATCTAACTATGGCTACACCTTC. Translated: CASSRGRTGGASNYGYTF.

The chain uses TRBV12-5 and TRBJ2-5; 7 bases map to TRBD1. The CDR3 extends over 13 amino acids. The germline V gene encodes CDR1 LGHNT and CDR2 FRNRAP. The V and J ends lost 1 base and 4 bases, in that order; junction bases with no gene match: 0. Here the CDR3 reads CASGLGQGETQYF. The CDR3 nucleotides read TGTGCTAGTGGTTTGGGACAGGGAGAGACCCAGTACTTC.

J is TRBJ2-1 and V is TRBV5-1; D may be TRBD2 (5 bases). The CDR3 consists of 15 residues. From germline, CDR1 is SGHRS and CDR2 YFSETQ. Trimming shortened V by 1 base and J by 5 bases, and 13 bases separated the two germline ends. The CDR3 DNA sequence: TGCGCCAGCAGCTTGCTCGGCGGGTCCCACAATGAGCAGTTCTTC. This translates into CASSLLGGSHNEQFF.

The V and J genes are TRBV24-1 and TRBJ2-7; TRBD2 matches 7 bases. The CDR3 has 16 residues. J lost 7 bases, V lost 2 bases, and 13 bases had no gene match. Germline CDR1 and CDR2: KGHDR and SFDVKD. CDR3: CATSDSVSTSVGEQYF. The CDR3 DNA is TGTGCCACCAGTGATTCGGTGTCCACTAGCGTAGGTGAGCAGTACTTC.

This chain links TRBV19 with TRBJ1-5, with TRBD1 matching 7 bases. The CDR3 runs to 14 residues. After removal of 2 bases from V and 9 bases from J, the junction contained 7 bases not matched to a gene. Per the germline V gene, CDR1 is LNHDA and CDR2 is SQIVND (reference sequence). CDR3 DNA: TGTGCCAGTAGTATAAGAGGGGGCACGGGGCCCCAGCATTTT. Its protein is CASSIRGGTGPQHF.

This clone occurred a few times. The chain joins TRBV30 to TRBJ1-5; no definite D call. Trimming took 1 base from V and 9 from J, leaving 10 bases between them. The CDR3 sequence is 12 residues long. Germline loops: CDR1 GTSNPN, CDR2 SVGIG (reference sequence). The CDR3 is CAWSAPRGPQHF. For the CDR3, the DNA is TGTGCCTGGAGTGCACCCCGGGGGCCCCAGCATTTT. Supplemented by reference TRBV30 and TRBJ1-5, the full variable domain reads SQTIHQWPATLVQPVGSPLSLECTVEGTSNPNLYWYRQAAGRGLQLLFYSVGIGQISSEVPQNLSASRPQDRQFILSSKKLLLSDSGFYLCAWSAPRGPQHFGDGTRLSIL.